The clone carrying this TCR beta chain was picked up a small number of times. Its antigen is unidentified. It was with 60 Vbeta and 13 Jbeta primers that the PCR ran. TCRdb keeps only in-frame clones here, not all; method: immunoSEQ multiplex PCR. Here the sample spans about 160,000 clones, 75% to 90% being singletons. This entry is derived from a study of cytomegalovirus exposure and HLA in healthy donors. At the level of the study: Out of 150 million to 200 million T cells, an earlier analysis found some 120 million unique TCR beta sequences in total.

Notes on the study in general: Confirmation was obtained in vitro that a few CMV-associated chains are specific for CMV antigens. TCR beta sequences reportedly predicted most subjects' HLA-A and HLA-B alleles accurately. Reported performance of the classifier showed diagnosis of cytomegalovirus status with high specificity and sensitivity.

The sample was PBMCs. This sequence was found in a woman aged 18-29 years in good health and CMV-seronegative.

The CDR3 protein is CASSLEGLDQPQHF. The CDR3 DNA reads as TGTGCCAGCAGCTTAGAGGGGCTCGATCAGCCCCAGCATTTT. The rearrangement joins TRBV7-9 to TRBJ1-5; possible D gene TRBD1, 5 bases. Germline V gene lookup returns CDR1 SEHNR and CDR2 FQNEAQ (reference sequence). The CDR3 totals 14 residues. The ends were cut back, 1 base at V and 5 bases at J, with 9 bases in the middle.